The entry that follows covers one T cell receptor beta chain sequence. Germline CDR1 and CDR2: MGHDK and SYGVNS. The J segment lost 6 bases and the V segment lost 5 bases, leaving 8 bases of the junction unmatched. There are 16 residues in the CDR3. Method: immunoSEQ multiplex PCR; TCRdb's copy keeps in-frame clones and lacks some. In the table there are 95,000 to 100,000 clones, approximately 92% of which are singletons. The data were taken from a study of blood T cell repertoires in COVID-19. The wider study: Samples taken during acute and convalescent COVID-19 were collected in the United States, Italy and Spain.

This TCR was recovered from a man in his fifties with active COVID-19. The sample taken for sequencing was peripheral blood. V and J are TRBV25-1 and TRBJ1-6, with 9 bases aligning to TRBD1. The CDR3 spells CASSPSGQGLNSPLHF. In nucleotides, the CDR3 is TGTGCCAGCAGTCCCTCGGGACAGGGTCTTAATTCACCCCTCCACTTT.